This TCR beta chain is drawn from a study of shared clonotypes between healthy human individuals. The method was immunoSEQ multiplex PCR; TCRdb's version includes in-frame clones alone and lacks a portion of them. The sample has 800,000 to 950,000 clones, about 96% seen once. In the naive CD8 group, cells lacked CD45RO and were positively selected for CCR7, so terminally differentiated effector memory CD45RA+ cells were left out. Trimming removed 9 bases at V and 4 bases at J, with 4 bases between. Germline V lookup: CDR1 SGHRS, CDR2 YFSETQ. The CDR3 has 10 amino acids. The TCR originated in a man aged 30 to 39 in good health. The V and J genes are TRBV5-1 and TRBJ2-2; D remains unclear. The sequenced sample was naive CD8+ T cells sorted from blood. CDR3 sequence reads: CANLTGELFF. DNA of the CDR3: TGCGCCAACCTCACCGGGGAGCTGTTTTTT.